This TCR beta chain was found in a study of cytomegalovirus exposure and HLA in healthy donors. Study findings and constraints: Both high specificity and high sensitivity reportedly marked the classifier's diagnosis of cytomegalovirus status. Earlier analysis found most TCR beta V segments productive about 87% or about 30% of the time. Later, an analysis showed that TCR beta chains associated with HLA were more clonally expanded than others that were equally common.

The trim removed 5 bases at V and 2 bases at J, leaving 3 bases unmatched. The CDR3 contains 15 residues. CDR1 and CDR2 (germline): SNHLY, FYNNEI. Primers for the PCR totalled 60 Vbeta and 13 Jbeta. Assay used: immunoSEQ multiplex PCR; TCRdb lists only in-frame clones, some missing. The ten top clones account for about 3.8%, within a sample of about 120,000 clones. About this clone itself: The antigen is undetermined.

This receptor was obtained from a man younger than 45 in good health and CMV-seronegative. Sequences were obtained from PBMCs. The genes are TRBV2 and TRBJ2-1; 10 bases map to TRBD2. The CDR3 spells CASSSGGGAYNEQFF. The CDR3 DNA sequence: TGTGCCAGCAGTAGCGGGGGGGGTGCCTACAATGAGCAGTTCTTC.